These 5 T cell receptor beta chains were sequenced from one sample in a study of CD8 T cells in Susac syndrome. RNA, at roughly 0.45 to 1 ug, was reverse transcribed with random hexamers. From the immunoSEQ multiplex PCR reads, TCRdb called clonotypes with MiXCR, one entry per CDR3 protein. This table holds around 160,000 distinct CDR3 sequences, around 93% found once. Specimen: CD4+ T cells from PBMCs. These receptors all stem from a human donor in good health.

The chain links TRBV2 to TRBJ2-3; D gene ambiguous. Trimming cost V 3 bases and J 7 bases, with 8 bases left between them. The CDR3 length is 12 residues. Germline V gives CDR1 SNHLY, CDR2 FYNNEI. The chain's CDR3 is CASSDRSNTQYF. The DNA of the CDR3 is TGTGCCAGCAGTGACCGTAGTAATACGCAGTATTTT.

This chain uses TRBV16 with TRBJ2-1; no clear D gene. CDR3 size: 12 residues. Germline CDR1 and CDR2: KGHSY and FQNENV. Trimming removed 1 base at V and 7 bases at J, with 5 bases between. In nucleotides, the CDR3 is TGTGCCAGCAGCCAATTGGGGAATGAGCAGTTCTTC. Its translation is CASSQLGNEQFF.

The rearrangement joins TRBV7-9 to TRBJ2-3; 10 nucleotides match TRBD2. Germline-derived CDR1 and CDR2 are SEHNR and FQNEAQ (reference sequence). Trimming cost V 5 bases and J 2 bases; bases outside gene matches: 1. The CDR3 runs 14 residues. The CDR3 DNA reads as TGTGCCAGCAGCACTAGCGGGGCCACAGATACGCAGTATTTT. It specifies CASSTSGATDTQYF.

This clonotype appeared a single time. V is TRBV12-3 or TRBV12-4 and J is TRBJ2-7, with a possible D match to TRBD1 (6 bases). This CDR3 comprises 13 residues. The V and J ends lost 3 bases and 3 bases respectively, with 9 bases between them. The chain's CDR3 is CASSFQTGYEQYF. The CDR3, as DNA: TGTGCCAGCAGTTTCCAGACAGGCTACGAGCAGTACTTC.

The chain recombines TRBV12-3 or TRBV12-4 with TRBJ1-1; D is undetermined. CDR3 length: 13 amino acids. V shed 3 bases and J shed 1 base, with 6 bases lying between them. CDR3 nucleotide sequence: TGTGCCAGCAGTTTTATGCGGAACACTGAAGCTTTCTTT. Amino acid sequence: CASSFMRNTEAFF.